One sample yielded the 30 T cell receptor beta chains listed below, sequenced in a study of T cell responses to AZD1222 COVID-19 vaccine. Generated by immunoSEQ multiplex PCR, the TCRdb table keeps only in-frame clones and is missing some. The sample contains some 100,000 clones, approximately 87% of which appear only once. This sample comprised peripheral blood, obtained on day 0 of AZD1222 vaccination. These receptors all come from an adult in good health.

The rearrangement uses TRBV3-1 (or the pseudogene TRBV3-2) and TRBJ1-4, with D tentatively TRBD1 (5 bases). V was pared by 3 bases and J by 2 bases, with 13 bases between. The V gene's germline CDR1 is LGHDT and CDR2 YNNKEL (reference sequence). The CDR3 has 16 amino acids. The CDR3 here is CASSQVPGRTNEKLFF. The DNA for the CDR3 is TGTGCCAGCAGCCAGGTGCCAGGGAGGACTAATGAAAAACTGTTTTTT.

The V and J genes are TRBV30 and TRBJ2-3, with D perhaps TRBD2 (5 bases). The germline gives CDR1 GTSNPN, CDR2 SVGIG (reference sequence). The CDR3 runs 15 residues. Trimming left V 1 base short and J 2 bases short, with 13 bases between. CDR3 region: CAWSGGRGITDTQYF. Here the CDR3 DNA reads TGTGCCTGGAGTGGCGGAAGAGGGATCACAGATACGCAGTATTTT.

This chain connects TRBV28 to TRBJ1-6; no reliable D call. The CDR3 runs 13 residues. Looked up from germline, CDR1 is MDHEN and CDR2 is SYDVKM. V lost 7 bases and J 7 bases, leaving 11 bases between the germline ends. The CDR3, as DNA: TGTGCCAGCACGTCCGCGGCCAATTCACCCCTCCACTTT. Its translation: CASTSAANSPLHF.

The chain uses TRBV7-2 and TRBJ2-1, with D possibly being TRBD1 (5 bases). Trimming took off 4 bases at V and 4 bases at J, with 8 bases between the two ends. The CDR3 spans 13 residues. Germline V gene lookup returns CDR1 SGHTA and CDR2 FQGNSA. The CDR3: CASSSDSYNEQFF. The CDR3 nucleotides read TGTGCCAGCAGCTCCGACAGTTACAATGAGCAGTTCTTC.

This clone appeared a single time. V is TRBV29-1 and J is TRBJ1-1, with a possible D match to TRBD1 (5 bases). Germline values: CDR1 SQVTM, CDR2 ANQGSEA. V gave up 7 bases and J gave up 0 bases, with 9 bases separating them. The CDR3 length is 12 residues. The CDR3 here is CSARQMNTEAFF. The CDR3 nucleotides read TGCAGCGCTAGACAGATGAACACTGAAGCTTTCTTT.

CDR3 bases: TGTGCCAGCTCACGGGAGGTTTATGGTGTTTCGCAGTATTTT. This sequence encodes CASSREVYGVSQYF. The J gene is TRBJ2-3, the V gene TRBV18, with D maybe TRBD2 (6 bases). The CDR3 contains 14 residues. The V end lost 4 bases, the J end lost 10 bases, and 18 bases lay between the germline ends. CDR1 is KGHSH, CDR2 LQKENI, per germline.

The chain has TRBV6-5 and TRBJ2-2; the D call may be TRBD1 or TRBD2 (5 bases each). V dropped 3 bases and J dropped 4 bases, with 15 bases sitting between them. The CDR3 has 16 amino acids. Germline CDR1 and CDR2: MNHEY and SVGAGI. The CDR3 protein is CASSYRWFGGTGELFF. The CDR3 nucleotides are TGTGCCAGCAGTTATCGGTGGTTTGGGGGCACCGGGGAGCTGTTTTTT.

This clone has just one count. The chain couples TRBV5-1 to TRBJ2-3, with TRBD2 matching over 11 bases. The germline V gene has CDR1 SGHRS and CDR2 YFSETQ. CDR3 length equals 16 residues. J was trimmed by 4 bases and V by 4 bases; bases with no gene match: 8. The CDR3, as DNA: TGCGCCAGCAGCCCACTAGCGGGAGTAAGTGCAGATACGCAGTATTTT. Translating it yields CASSPLAGVSADTQYF.

This chain uses TRBV28 with TRBJ2-7, with 12 bases aligning to TRBD2. Losses at the gene ends were 4 bases for V and 0 bases for J; bases not matched to a gene: 4. Germline CDR1 MDHEN, CDR2 SYDVKM. CDR3 length equals 16 residues. CDR3 in amino acids: CASSSGLAGHSYEQYF. The CDR3 DNA reads as TGTGCCAGCAGTTCCGGACTAGCGGGGCACTCCTACGAGCAGTACTTC.

The gene calls are TRBV5-5 and TRBJ1-1, with D unclear. Trimming took off 5 bases at V and 4 bases at J, with 12 bases between the two ends. The CDR3 spans 13 residues. CDR1 and CDR2 from the germline V gene are SGHKS and YYEKEE (reference sequence). CDR3 coding DNA: TGTGCCAGCAGGGTGGACCGGGTCACTGAAGCTTTCTTT. Translating it yields CASRVDRVTEAFF. Variable domain in full (rest from reference TRBV5-5 and TRBJ1-1): DAGVTQSPTHLIKTRGQQVTLRCSPISGHKSVSWYQQVLGQGPQFIFQYYEKEERGRGNFPDRFSARQFPNYSSELNVNALLLGDSALYLCASRVDRVTEAFFGQGTRLTVV.

CDR3 region: CASSLRGGAANSEQETQYF. As DNA, the CDR3 is TGTGCCAGCAGCTTAAGAGGGGGGGCTGCAAATTCGGAGCAAGAGACCCAGTACTTC. The V and J genes are TRBV7-8 and TRBJ2-5; possibly TRBD2 for D (7 bases). CDR3 length equals 19 residues. The germline V gene has CDR1 SGHVS and CDR2 FQNEAQ. The V and J ends lost 2 bases and 2 bases respectively, with 24 bases between them. Based on the CDR3 plus reference TRBV7-8 and TRBJ2-5, the full variable domain is GAGVSQSPRYKVAKRGQDVALRCDPISGHVSLFWYQQALGQGPEFLTYFQNEAQLDKSGLPSDRFFAERPEGSVSTLKIQRTQQEDSAVYLCASSLRGGAANSEQETQYFGPGTRLLVL.

This chain joins TRBV28 and TRBJ1-5, with a tentative D call TRBD1 (5 bases). The V end lost 6 bases, the J end lost 1 base, and 16 bases lay between the germline ends. Germline CDR1 MDHEN, CDR2 SYDVKM. The CDR3 sequence is 16 residues long. The DNA of the CDR3 is TGTGCCAGCAGGAATTACAAGGGGTCCAGCAATCAGCCCCAGCATTTT. It yields the protein CASRNYKGSSNQPQHF. Filled out from reference TRBV28 and TRBJ1-5, the complete variable domain reads DVKVTQSSRYLVKRTGEKVFLECVQDMDHENMFWYRQDPGLGLRLIYFSYDVKMKEKGDIPEGYSVSREKKERFSLILESASTNQTSMYLCASRNYKGSSNQPQHFGDGTRLSIL.

The V and J genes are TRBV2 and TRBJ2-2; 12 nucleotides line up with TRBD2. Trimming cost V 6 bases and J 0 bases; bases outside gene matches: 2. Germline V gene data show CDR1 as SNHLY and CDR2 as FYNNEI. The CDR3 contains 16 residues. As DNA, the CDR3 is TGTGCCAGCAGAAGGACTAGCGGGACGAACACCGGGGAGCTGTTTTTT. Protein product: CASRRTSGTNTGELFF.

The rearrangement links TRBV25-1 to TRBJ2-5, with 14 bases that match TRBD2. V was clipped by 3 bases and J by 5 bases; unmatched bases: 5. The germline V gene encodes CDR1 MGHDK and CDR2 SYGVNS. The CDR3 totals 16 residues. CDR3 in amino acids: CASSEGLAGETETQYF. In DNA form, the CDR3 reads TGTGCCAGCAGTGAGGGACTAGCGGGAGAAACGGAGACCCAGTACTTC.

V is TRBV4-2 and J is TRBJ1-2, with unresolved D. Germline V gene sequence: CDR1 LGHNA, CDR2 YNFKEQ. This CDR3 region has 14 residues. With 0 bases removed from V and 7 bases from J, the gap between germline ends came to 12 bases. The CDR3 reads CASSQESTLGGYTF. CDR3 coding DNA: TGTGCCAGCAGCCAAGAATCAACACTGGGTGGCTACACCTTC.

CDR3 nucleotides: TGTGCCAGCAGCAGGGGACTAGCGGGAGTGACCCAGTACTTC. Translated, it gives CASSRGLAGVTQYF. This chain connects TRBV7-8 to TRBJ2-5; 14 nucleotides align to TRBD2. In germline, CDR1 is SGHVS, CDR2 FQNEAQ. CDR3 length: 14 amino acids. Trimming cost V 5 bases and J 7 bases; bases outside gene matches: 3.

In nucleotides, the CDR3 is TGTGCCAGCAGCTTGGGCGGGAGGATGAATGAGCAGTTCTTC. Translation gives CASSLGGRMNEQFF. V usage is TRBV5-4 and J usage is TRBJ2-1; 8 bases fit TRBD2. The junction had 3 bases not matched to a gene; V was cut back by 0 bases and J by 7 bases. This CDR3 is 14 amino acids long. Germline CDR1 reads SGHNT; CDR2 reads YYREEE (reference sequence).

The chain employs TRBV6-5 and TRBJ1-1; D may be TRBD1 (6 bases). The CDR3 spans 12 residues. Trimming stripped 4 bases from V and 5 bases from J, with 8 bases between. The germline gives CDR1 MNHEY, CDR2 SVGAGI. CDR3 DNA: TGTGCCAGCAGTTCTCAGGGGACTGAAGCTTTCTTT. It specifies CASSSQGTEAFF.

The chain links TRBV9 to TRBJ2-1; D gene uncertain. Germline assignment: CDR1 SGDLS and CDR2 YYNGEE. The CDR3 consists of 16 residues. Trimming removed 0 bases at V and 5 bases at J, with 15 bases between. The CDR3 protein is CASSVAPAPRNNEQFF. CDR3 nucleotide sequence: TGTGCCAGCAGCGTAGCTCCGGCCCCCCGAAACAATGAGCAGTTCTTC.

This chain uses TRBV6-5 with TRBJ2-2; the D gene is possibly TRBD1 (6 bases). The germline gives CDR1 MNHEY, CDR2 SVGAGI. The germline V and J ends were trimmed by 4 bases and 6 bases, with 9 bases remaining between them. The CDR3 spans 13 residues. CDR3 region: CASSLYRAGELFF. CDR3 coding DNA: TGTGCCAGCAGTTTATACAGGGCCGGGGAGCTGTTTTTT.

The DNA of the CDR3 is TGTGCCAGCAGCTTAGTCGGAAGGACTAGCGGGAGGGACGAGCAGTACTTC. This sequence encodes CASSLVGRTSGRDEQYF. The chain recombines TRBV7-9 with TRBJ2-7; 15 nucleotides line up with TRBD2. CDR1 and CDR2 from the germline V gene are SEHNR and FQNEAQ (reference sequence). J lost 5 bases, V lost 1 base, and 6 bases had no gene match. The CDR3 has 17 amino acids.

The rearrangement uses TRBV19 and TRBJ1-1, with 7 positions matching TRBD1. This CDR3 region has 14 residues. J lost 4 bases, V lost 4 bases, and 6 bases had no gene match. Germline CDR1 reads LNHDA; CDR2 reads SQIVND (reference sequence). CDR3 DNA: TGTGCCAGTAGTACCCCAGGGGGGGCCACTGAAGCTTTCTTT. It yields the protein CASSTPGGATEAFF.

V is TRBV5-1 and J is TRBJ2-7, with D perhaps TRBD1 (6 bases). The CDR3 is 16 amino acids. V was clipped by 3 bases and J by 0 bases, with 16 bases between them. Germline V CDR1 and CDR2: SGHRS, YFSETQ. CDR3 DNA sequence: TGCGCCAGCAGCTCCACAGGGAAGTCCTCCTCCTACGAGCAGTACTTC. It translates to CASSSTGKSSSYEQYF.

V is TRBV2 and J is TRBJ1-4; D remains ambiguous. This CDR3 comprises 14 residues. V lost 0 bases to trimming and J lost 8 bases, with 10 bases between them. The germline V gene has CDR1 SNHLY and CDR2 FYNNEI. The CDR3, as DNA: TGTGCCAGCAGTGAAGCGATCGGGGAAGAAAAACTGTTTTTT. Translating it yields CASSEAIGEEKLFF.

The rearrangement uses TRBV4-1 and TRBJ1-2; a weak D match, TRBD1 (6 bases). The CDR3 sequence is 14 residues long. V lost 0 bases and J lost 8, with 13 bases in between. The germline V gene has CDR1 MGHRA and CDR2 YSYEKL. The CDR3 DNA reads TGCGCCAGCAGCCAAGATGGGGGGCCATCGGGCTACACCTTC. Its translation: CASSQDGGPSGYTF.

CDR3 in DNA: TGTGCCACCAGCAGAGATGGCCCTGGGGGGGTTGGAAACACCATATATTTT. Translating gives CATSRDGPGGVGNTIYF. The chain employs TRBV15 and TRBJ1-3; a possible D gene is TRBD1 (5 bases). Germline CDR1 reads LNHNV; CDR2 reads YYDKDF (reference sequence). CDR3 length: 17 amino acids. Trimming took off 0 bases at V and 3 bases at J, with 15 bases between the two ends.

The V call is TRBV5-6, the J call TRBJ1-1; 9 nucleotides match TRBD1. The CDR3 sequence is 16 residues long. From germline, CDR1 is SGHDT and CDR2 YYEEEE. Trimming took 3 bases from V and 1 from J; bases not matched to a gene: 7. CDR3 in DNA: TGTGCCAGCAGCTATGCCGGGACAGGGTCGAACACTGAAGCTTTCTTT. Its protein is CASSYAGTGSNTEAFF.

The genes are TRBV28 and TRBJ2-1; TRBD2 aligns across 7 bases. J gave up 4 bases and V 3 bases, and 12 bases lay outside the gene matches. The CDR3 runs to 17 residues. Per the germline V gene, CDR1 is MDHEN and CDR2 is SYDVKM. CDR3 amino acids: CASSLGPGTTFYNEQFF. CDR3 nucleotides: TGTGCCAGCAGTTTGGGCCCCGGGACTACCTTTTACAATGAGCAGTTCTTC.

This clone came up once. The same CDR3 also results from other DNA sequences found in this sample. This chain uses TRBV29-1 with TRBJ2-1; D is ambiguous. This CDR3 comprises 11 residues. Per germline, CDR1 SQVTM and CDR2 ANQGSEA. Trimming shortened V by 1 base and J by 6 bases, and 4 bases separated the two germline ends. CDR3 nucleotides: TGCAGCGTTGAAGGCAGCAATGAGCAGTTCTTC. Protein: CSVEGSNEQFF.

The rearrangement links TRBV5-1 to TRBJ2-7; D perhaps matches TRBD1 (5 bases). V was shortened by 2 bases and J by 0 bases, with 12 bases between the two germline ends. This CDR3 has 15 amino acids. The germline CDR1 and CDR2 sequences are SGHRS and YFSETQ. CDR3 protein: CASSLGVTSSYEQYF. In DNA, the CDR3 is TGCGCCAGCAGCTTAGGGGTTACGAGCTCCTACGAGCAGTACTTC.